This T cell receptor (beta chain) was found in a study of shared clonotypes between healthy human individuals. TCRdb keeps only in-frame clones here, not all; method: immunoSEQ multiplex PCR. The sample gives about 1 million clones, about 76% of which show up once; approximately 1.5% is in the top ten. Comments on this clone: The antigen remains unidentified.

Broader study findings: A limitation of the genetic and exposure-history diversity represented arose from few donors. Non-shared clonotypes showed lower generation probabilities than clonotypes common to all four donors.

The study separated CD4+ cells into CD45RA+ naive and CD45RA-negative memory subsets. The junction had 7 bases not matched to a gene; V was cut back by 4 bases and J by 1 base. Germline assignment: CDR1 SGDLS and CDR2 YYNGEE. The CDR3 spans 16 residues. The chain joins TRBV9 to TRBJ2-2, with 7 bases fitting TRBD1. The sequencing sample was made of memory CD4+ T cells sorted from blood. Subset: CD45RA-negative fraction. This sequence was found in a man between 18 and 35 years old in good health. As DNA, the CDR3 is TGTGCCAGCAGCTATCCCCGGGACAGGAACACCGGGGAGCTGTTTTTT. Translated: CASSYPRDRNTGELFF.